Below, 3 T cell receptor beta chains from the same sample are listed, as sequenced in a study of Ad26.COV2.S vaccination and SARS-CoV-2 variants. Documented treatment: roughly 20 received Ad26.COV2.S at low or high dose, single or two shots; roughly five received placebo; per-sample allocation not given. Day 63 after the first injection of vaccine or placebo was the sampling time. Sequencing was performed with immunoSEQ multiplex PCR; in TCRdb, only in-frame clones are kept and a portion is missing. This sample has 300,000 to 400,000 clones; more than 70% occur once, and the top ten carry 1.5% to 2%. Material: peripheral blood, obtained in a trial of Ad26.COV2.S vaccine versus placebo. The source is a person between 18 and 60 years old who received the Ad26.COV2.S COVID-19 vaccine or a placebo.

The V and J genes are TRBV7-9 and TRBJ2-2; D unresolved. CDR3 length equals 15 residues. From germline, CDR1 is SEHNR and CDR2 FQNEAQ (reference sequence). Trimming took off 5 bases at V and 3 bases at J, with 13 bases between the two ends. The CDR3 nucleotides are TGTGCCAGCAGCCCCACCGTGTCGGACACCGGGGAGCTGTTTTTT. This codes for CASSPTVSDTGELFF.

The V and J genes are TRBV5-4 and TRBJ1-2, with 8 bases that match TRBD1. V trimming: 4 bases; J trimming: 8 bases; junction bases outside the gene matches: 10. Germline V gene sequence: CDR1 SGHNT, CDR2 YYREEE (reference sequence). The CDR3 consists of 14 residues. CDR3 sequence: CASSVYQGAGGYTF. Written as DNA, the CDR3 is TGTGCCAGCAGCGTGTACCAGGGGGCCGGGGGCTACACCTTC.

A single count supports this clone. The sample contains more than one DNA sequence encoding this CDR3. The chain employs TRBV7-2 and TRBJ1-4; a possible D gene is TRBD1 (6 bases). The CDR3 is made up of 13 amino acids. CDR1 and CDR2 (germline): SGHTA, FQGNSA. V was pared by 3 bases and J by 8 bases, with 10 bases between. This CDR3 is CASSLGGGEKLFF. The CDR3 DNA reads as TGTGCCAGCAGCTTGGGGGGCGGGGAAAAACTGTTTTTT.